The 10 T cell receptor beta chains in this list originate from one sample, sequenced in a study of blood T cell repertoires in COVID-19. Profiled with immunoSEQ multiplex PCR; TCRdb holds only in-frame clones, not every one. The profile shows 65,000 to 85,000 clones, over 70% of them singletons. The sequencing input was peripheral blood. Receptor source: a middle-aged man with active COVID-19.

The chain carries TRBV5-4 and TRBJ2-3; 8 positions agree with TRBD1. CDR1 and CDR2 (germline): SGHNT, YYREEE (reference sequence). The CDR3 loop spans 15 amino acids. With 4 bases clipped from V and 3 bases from J, the junction kept 7 bases outside the gene matches. The CDR3 sequence: CASSETNRGTDTQYF. CDR3 coding DNA: TGTGCCAGCAGCGAGACTAACAGGGGGACAGATACGCAGTATTTT.

V is TRBV5-4 and J is TRBJ1-4; D is perhaps TRBD1 (5 bases). V lost 4 bases, J lost 4 bases, and 8 bases lay in between. CDR3 length: 13 amino acids. Germline-derived CDR1 and CDR2 are SGHNT and YYREEE (reference sequence). The CDR3 region is CASSPGLNEKLFF. The DNA for the CDR3 is TGTGCCAGCAGCCCGGGACTTAATGAAAAACTGTTTTTT.

V and J are TRBV16 and TRBJ1-4; possibly TRBD1 for D (6 bases). The CDR3 is 18 amino acids. Germline-derived CDR1 and CDR2 are KGHSY and FQNENV. Between the trimmed V and J ends, which lost 0 bases and 8 bases, there was a span of 22 bases. The CDR3 is CASSQSIIEQGIGEKLFF. CDR3 nucleotides: TGTGCCAGCAGCCAATCTATAATCGAACAGGGCATAGGGGAAAAACTGTTTTTT.

The J gene is TRBJ1-2, the V gene TRBV5-1; D gene uncertain. Trimming removed 4 bases at V and 2 bases at J, with 9 bases between. There are 13 residues in the CDR3. CDR1 is SGHRS, CDR2 YFSETQ, per germline. The CDR3: CASSPEKNYGYTF. The CDR3 coding sequence is TGCGCCAGCAGCCCAGAAAAAAACTATGGCTACACCTTC.

This clone was picked up a small number of times. The chain recombines TRBV7-2 with TRBJ2-7; D ambiguous. The CDR3 is 13 amino acids. Trimming removed 6 bases at V and 6 bases at J, with 15 bases between. Germline V CDR1 and CDR2: SGHTA, FQGNSA. CDR3 DNA: TGTGCCAGCAGTTTAACCAGGTCTTCCGAGCAGTACTTC. This translates into CASSLTRSSEQYF.

This clone has a single count. The chain is built from TRBV19 and TRBJ2-3, with unresolved D. Germline V lookup: CDR1 LNHDA, CDR2 SQIVND (reference sequence). The V end was cut by 2 bases, the J end by 2 bases, with 11 bases between. CDR3 size: 15 residues. CDR3 residues: CASSIQQTYTDTQYF. As DNA, the CDR3 is TGTGCCAGTAGTATACAGCAGACTTACACAGATACGCAGTATTTT. The whole variable domain, remainder taken from reference TRBV19 and TRBJ2-3, is DGGITQSPKYLFRKEGQNVTLSCEQNLNHDAMYWYRQDPGQGLRLIYYSQIVNDFQKGDIAEGYSVSREKKESFPLTVTSAQKNPTAFYLCASSIQQTYTDTQYFGPGTRLTVL.

The J gene is TRBJ2-5, the V gene TRBV5-4; the D gene is possibly TRBD2 (6 bases). The CDR3 runs to 14 residues. The V gene lost 1 base and the J gene lost 2 bases, with 9 bases spanning the gap. Per germline, CDR1 SGHNT and CDR2 YYREEE (reference sequence). The CDR3: CASSLRREQETQYF. The DNA for the CDR3 is TGTGCCAGCAGCTTGAGACGGGAGCAAGAGACCCAGTACTTC.

This chain uses TRBV7-8 with TRBJ1-5; D is undetermined. The V end lost 2 bases, the J end lost 5 bases, and 7 bases lay between the germline ends. The length of the CDR3 is 13 residues. Germline-derived CDR1 and CDR2 are SGHVS and FQNEAQ. This CDR3 is CASSLREHQPQHF. The CDR3 DNA reads TGTGCCAGCAGCTTAAGGGAGCATCAGCCCCAGCATTTT.

This clone showed up just once. The chain recombines TRBV5-1 with TRBJ2-5; TRBD2 matches at 12 bases. This CDR3 is built from 18 residues. Per germline, CDR1 SGHRS and CDR2 YFSETQ. The V gene end was trimmed by 0 bases and the J gene end by 3 bases; junction bases not matched to a gene: 9. CDR3 in DNA: TGCGCCAGCAGCTTGGAAGGGCGTTCTAGCGGGGGGGAAGAGACCCAGTACTTC. It yields the protein CASSLEGRSSGGEETQYF.

This clone was counted a few times. V is TRBV30 and J is TRBJ1-2; D not certain. The CDR3 contains 14 residues. The V and J ends lost 1 base and 7 bases respectively, with 16 bases between them. CDR1 and CDR2 (germline): GTSNPN, SVGIG (reference sequence). CDR3 in amino acids: CAWSDLIRRFGYTF. CDR3 DNA sequence: TGTGCCTGGAGTGACCTTATTCGTAGATTTGGCTACACCTTC.